This T cell receptor (beta chain) was obtained from a study of cytomegalovirus exposure and HLA in healthy donors. Assay used: immunoSEQ multiplex PCR; TCRdb lists only in-frame clones, some missing. The sample lists more than 95,000 clones, roughly 93% occurring once. The donors were part of the validation cohort of 100 to 150 subjects. That cohort was separate from the first cohort, which comprised under 750 subjects. The study's findings and limits: In a later analysis, first-cohort TCR clusters were found to tend to co-occur in the 120 validation repertoires. Associated with cytomegalovirus, according to the listing, were 150 to 200 TCR beta chains.

Germline CDR1 and CDR2: MNHNS and SASEGT. The CDR3 totals 14 residues. Trimming took off 0 bases at V and 8 bases at J, with 11 bases between the two ends. About this clone itself: Its target is unknown.

This clonotype was sampled from a woman aged 18-29 years in good health and CMV-seronegative. This chain joins TRBV6-1 and TRBJ2-4, with D tentatively TRBD2 (7 bases). Sequenced material: PBMCs. The CDR3 sequence: CASSEAGGRYIQYF. The CDR3 DNA follows: TGTGCCAGCAGTGAAGCCGGGGGGCGGTACATTCAGTACTTC.